Presented here are 28 T cell receptor beta chains from one specimen sequenced in a study of T cell responses to AZD1222 COVID-19 vaccine. The table came from immunoSEQ multiplex PCR; TCRdb's copy has only in-frame clones and leaves some out. The sample carries roughly 150,000 clones, roughly 90% recorded once. The sequencing here drew on peripheral blood, taken on day 0 of AZD1222 vaccination. The receptors come from an adult in good health.

V gene TRBV7-8 combines with J gene TRBJ2-1, with 14 bases lining up with TRBD2. The CDR3 is 16 residues long. V gave up 4 bases and J gave up 7 bases; unmatched junction bases: 6. The germline V gene has CDR1 SGHVS and CDR2 FQNEAQ. This CDR3 is CASSSLGTSGSNEQFF. The DNA for the CDR3 is TGTGCCAGCAGCTCCCTTGGGACTAGCGGGAGTAATGAGCAGTTCTTC.

The chain links TRBV25-1 to TRBJ1-3; D is undetermined. Germline assignment: CDR1 MGHDK and CDR2 SYGVNS. Trimming removed 6 bases from V and 4 bases from J, with 4 bases in between. CDR3 length equals 11 residues. CDR3 DNA sequence: TGTGCCAGCAGAATCGGAAACACCATATATTTT. Translating it yields CASRIGNTIYF.

The rearrangement uses TRBV19 and TRBJ1-6; 8 bases agree with TRBD1. V dropped 1 base and J dropped 5; count of bases not matched to a gene: 1. CDR1 is LNHDA and CDR2 is SQIVND in the germline V gene (reference sequence). The CDR3 has 15 amino acids. The CDR3 here is CASSIGGQDNSPLHF. CDR3 nucleotide sequence: TGTGCCAGTAGTATAGGGGGACAGGATAATTCACCCCTCCACTTT.

This chain links TRBV4-1 with TRBJ2-2; D unresolved. V was trimmed by 2 bases and J by 3 bases, leaving 10 bases between them. This CDR3 region has 15 residues. Germline V gives CDR1 MGHRA, CDR2 YSYEKL. The CDR3 bases are TGCGCCAGCAGCCAAACGGACGACTACACCGGGGAGCTGTTTTTT. Translation gives CASSQTDDYTGELFF.

Here the CDR3 DNA reads TGTGCCATCAGCGGGGCCGGTAATTCACCCCTCCACTTT. Translated: CAISGAGNSPLHF. This sequence joins TRBV10-3 and TRBJ1-6; a weak D match, TRBD1 (5 bases). This CDR3 is 13 amino acids long. V shed 6 bases and J shed 6 bases, with 9 bases lying between them. Germline V gene sequence: CDR1 ENHRY, CDR2 SYGVKD.

The chain employs TRBV6-4 and TRBJ2-2, with a tentative D call TRBD1 (5 bases). Germline assignment: CDR1 MRHNA and CDR2 SNTAGT. Trimming removed 2 bases at V and 3 bases at J, with 13 bases between. The CDR3 covers 16 residues. In DNA, the CDR3 is TGTGCCAGCAGTGACCGGCCAGGGTTACACACCGGGGAGCTGTTTTTT. The encoded protein is CASSDRPGLHTGELFF.

This sequence joins TRBV15 and TRBJ2-1; possible D gene TRBD2, 5 bases. The CDR3 loop spans 15 amino acids. Deletions cut 0 bases from V and 3 bases from J, with 9 bases between. Germline CDR1 is LNHNV and CDR2 is YYDKDF (reference sequence). CDR3 DNA: TGTGCCACCAGCAGAGAGGGAGACTTCTACAATGAGCAGTTCTTC. Its translation: CATSREGDFYNEQFF.

J is TRBJ2-2 and V is TRBV5-6; 9 bases align to TRBD1. The CDR3 loop spans 17 amino acids. Germline CDR1 and CDR2: SGHDT and YYEEEE. The V and J ends lost 2 bases and 7 bases, in that order; junction bases with no gene match: 12. The CDR3 DNA reads as TGTGCCAGCAGCTTTTGGGGATACGGGACAGGGTTCGGGGAGCTGTTTTTT. Protein product: CASSFWGYGTGFGELFF.

The chain uses TRBV15 and TRBJ2-3; TRBD2 matches 13 bases. Per germline, CDR1 LNHNV and CDR2 YYDKDF (reference sequence). CDR3 size: 18 residues. The trim removed 0 bases at V and 4 bases at J, leaving 7 bases unmatched. CDR3: CATSRDLGTSGTPDTQYF. CDR3 bases: TGTGCCACCAGCAGAGATCTCGGGACTAGCGGGACCCCAGATACGCAGTATTTT. Looking up the rest from reference TRBV15 and TRBJ2-3 gives the full variable domain: DAMVIQNPRYQVTQFGKPVTLSCSQTLNHNVMYWYQQKSSQAPKLLFHYYDKDFNNEADTPDNFQSRRPNTSFCFLDIRSPGLGDTAMYLCATSRDLGTSGTPDTQYFGPGTRLTVL.

With regard to this clone: The sample carries other DNA sequences with the same CDR3. The genes are TRBV6-4 and TRBJ2-1, with TRBD2 identical over 10 bases. The CDR3 spans 14 residues. Germline V gives CDR1 MRHNA, CDR2 SNTAGT. After removal of 3 bases from V and 4 bases from J, the junction contained 0 bases not matched to a gene. The CDR3 bases are TGTGCCAGCAGTGAAGCGGGGGGGTACAATGAGCAGTTCTTC. This gives the protein CASSEAGGYNEQFF.

V and J are TRBV5-1 and TRBJ1-1; tentative D call: TRBD1 (6 bases). CDR1 is SGHRS, CDR2 YFSETQ, per germline. The CDR3 is 13 amino acids. V was clipped by 3 bases and J by 2 bases, with 8 bases between them. In DNA form, the CDR3 reads TGCGCCAGCAGCTGGACAGTTAACACTGAAGCTTTCTTT. Its translation is CASSWTVNTEAFF.

The gene calls are TRBV4-3 and TRBJ2-7; no reliable D call. The V gene's germline CDR1 is LGHNA and CDR2 YSLEER. The V end lost 3 bases, the J end lost 3 bases, and 12 bases lay between the germline ends. The CDR3 is 14 amino acids. The CDR3, as DNA: TGCGCCAGCAGCCAGTTCCTGTTCCTCTACGAGCAGTACTTC. This translates into CASSQFLFLYEQYF.

This clone was found once. The rearrangement joins TRBV24-1 to TRBJ2-1; tentative D call: TRBD2 (6 bases). CDR1 and CDR2 from the germline V gene are KGHDR and SFDVKD. V dropped 6 bases and J dropped 5 bases, with 16 bases sitting between them. The CDR3 contains 15 residues. CDR3 protein: CATSPRETINNEQFF. The CDR3 DNA is TGTGCCACCAGTCCACGGGAGACGATCAACAATGAGCAGTTCTTC.

The chain recombines TRBV13 with TRBJ2-7; TRBD2 might be the D (5 bases). V gave up 4 bases and J gave up 2 bases, with 18 bases separating them. This CDR3 region has 16 residues. CDR1 and CDR2 from the germline V gene are PRHDT and FYEKMQ (reference sequence). For the CDR3, the DNA is TGTGCCAGCAGCTACTCAGGACTGCTGAGCACCTACGAGCAGTACTTC. Amino acid sequence: CASSYSGLLSTYEQYF.

The rearrangement joins TRBV6-1 to TRBJ1-1, with a weak D call TRBD1 (6 bases). Germline loops: CDR1 MNHNS, CDR2 SASEGT. CDR3 length equals 15 residues. V lost 3 bases and J 4 bases, leaving 15 bases between the germline ends. The CDR3, as DNA: TGTGCCAGCAGTGAGTCTACAGGGCGAGGCACTGAAGCTTTCTTT. Its translation: CASSESTGRGTEAFF.

The rearrangement uses TRBV27 and TRBJ2-1; TRBD1 aligns across 7 bases. The germline V gene encodes CDR1 MNHEY and CDR2 SMNVEV (reference sequence). The junction had 4 bases not matched to a gene; V was cut back by 2 bases and J by 0 bases. The CDR3 runs to 16 residues. CDR3 residues: CASSLAQGYSYNEQFF. The CDR3 bases are TGTGCCAGCAGTTTAGCACAGGGGTACTCCTACAATGAGCAGTTCTTC.

The chain couples TRBV19 to TRBJ1-1, with D hard to call. The germline gives CDR1 LNHDA, CDR2 SQIVND (reference sequence). The length of the CDR3 is 12 residues. Trimming stripped 5 bases from V and 0 bases from J, with 4 bases between. CDR3: CASSFLNTEAFF. The CDR3 DNA is TGTGCCAGTAGTTTCTTGAACACTGAAGCTTTCTTT.

The rearrangement uses TRBV7-9 and TRBJ1-2, with a weak D call TRBD1 (6 bases). Trimming took 7 bases from V and 0 from J, leaving 18 bases between them. CDR3 length: 16 residues. Germline CDR1 SEHNR, CDR2 FQNEAQ (reference sequence). This chain's CDR3 is CASTGQFRRANYGYTF. The CDR3 region has the DNA TGTGCCAGCACCGGACAGTTCCGGCGGGCTAACTATGGCTACACCTTC.

This clone has just one count. The chain joins TRBV19 to TRBJ2-2; 10 nucleotides align to TRBD1. The CDR3 contains 16 residues. V was clipped by 10 bases and J by 4 bases; unmatched bases: 12. Per the germline V gene, CDR1 is LNHDA and CDR2 is SQIVND (reference sequence). For the CDR3, the DNA is TGTGCCACAGACAGTCAGGGGACAGGGGTCACCGGGGAGCTGTTTTTT. Its protein is CATDSQGTGVTGELFF.

V is TRBV18 and J is TRBJ2-3; D might be TRBD1 or TRBD2, each matching 6 bases. The CDR3 spans 16 residues. From germline, CDR1 is KGHSH and CDR2 LQKENI. Deletions cut 2 bases from V and 3 bases from J, with 15 bases between. The CDR3 DNA is TGTGCCAGCTCACCAAATTATGGGGGGCCAACAGATACGCAGTATTTT. Its protein is CASSPNYGGPTDTQYF.

The chain recombines TRBV9 with TRBJ2-2; unclear D gene. Trimming removed 0 bases at V and 6 bases at J, with 6 bases between. CDR1 is SGDLS and CDR2 is YYNGEE in the germline V gene. The CDR3 extends over 13 amino acids. CDR3 in amino acids: CASSVVEPGELFF. In nucleotides, the CDR3 is TGTGCCAGCAGCGTAGTTGAACCCGGGGAGCTGTTTTTT.

V usage is TRBV1 and J usage is TRBJ1-5; TRBD1, the table's D call, lacks a check against the DNA. TRBV1 is a recognized pseudogene. The CDR3 runs 20 residues. This CDR3 is CTSSHPNGQIYRVLVQPQHF. The CDR3 nucleotides are TGCACCAGCAGCCACCCTAATGGACAGATATATCGGGTTTTAGTTCAGCCCCAGCATTTT.

V gene TRBV7-8 combines with J gene TRBJ1-2, with 9 bases that match TRBD1. Looked up from germline, CDR1 is SGHVS and CDR2 is FQNEAQ. Trimming at V came to 5 bases and at J to 8 bases, leaving 9 bases not matched to a gene. The CDR3 is 14 amino acids. The chain's CDR3 is CASSPRGQGGGYTF. In nucleotides, the CDR3 is TGTGCCAGCAGCCCAAGGGGACAGGGCGGAGGCTACACCTTC.

The rearrangement joins TRBV10-2 to TRBJ2-5; D remains ambiguous. Looked up from germline, CDR1 is WSHSY and CDR2 is SAAADI. This CDR3 has 11 residues. V gave up 2 bases and J gave up 5 bases, with 3 bases separating them. CDR3 amino acids: CASSERETQYF. Written as DNA, the CDR3 is TGCGCCAGCAGTGAGAGGGAGACCCAGTACTTC.

This sequence joins TRBV24-1 and TRBJ1-1; D is undetermined. CDR3 length: 13 residues. Trimming cost V 6 bases and J 0 bases, with 7 bases left between them. In germline, CDR1 is KGHDR, CDR2 SFDVKD. The CDR3 is CATSLPVNTEAFF. CDR3 nucleotides: TGTGCCACCAGTTTACCGGTGAACACTGAAGCTTTCTTT.

This sequence joins TRBV19 and TRBJ2-1, with 11 bases matching TRBD2. The ends lost 6 bases at V and 0 bases at J; junction bases unmatched: 19. Germline assignment: CDR1 LNHDA and CDR2 SQIVND (reference sequence). The CDR3 consists of 21 residues. The CDR3 reads CASSPEDTSGGPLSSYNEQFF. CDR3 nucleotides: TGTGCCAGTAGCCCTGAGGATACTAGCGGGGGTCCCTTGAGCTCCTACAATGAGCAGTTCTTC.

This chain connects TRBV12-3 or TRBV12-4 to TRBJ2-1; no firm D call. V was shortened by 10 bases and J by 7 bases, with 17 bases between the two germline ends. This CDR3 spans 13 amino acids. DNA of the CDR3: TGTGCCATCATCATCCCCTCAAAAAATGAGCAGTTCTTC. Protein sequence: CAIIIPSKNEQFF.

The rearrangement joins TRBV28 to TRBJ1-2, with 12 bases that match TRBD1. Germline V gives CDR1 MDHEN, CDR2 SYDVKM. V lost 5 bases, J lost 8 bases, and 15 bases stayed unmatched. The CDR3 loop spans 17 amino acids. The CDR3 spells CASSTLTLPGQGAGYTF. In nucleotides, the CDR3 is TGTGCCAGCAGTACTCTAACCCTTCCGGGACAGGGGGCCGGCTACACCTTC.